This T cell receptor (beta chain) was identified during a study of T cells in Graves' hyperthyroidism and ophthalmopathy. Overall study results and limits: Most clonotypes expanded in thyroid above 0.001 were likewise present in blood.

It was RNA transcripts that yielded the amplified TCR beta CDR3 regions. When the TCR CDR3 underwent first-round RT-PCR, the HTBI primer set was used. TCRdb reprocessed the multiplex PCR reads via MiXCR and lists one record per CDR3 protein. The table lists nearly 110,000 distinct CDR3 sequences, approximately 16% of them singletons. Concerning this clonotype itself: Its antigen is as yet unknown.

V lost 3 bases and J 6 bases, leaving 17 bases between the germline ends. Germline CDR1 is KGHDR and CDR2 is SFDVKD. The CDR3 has 15 residues. Patients aged 18 to 65 had newly diagnosed hyperthyroidism that had lasted under 2 months. Reasons for excluding patients were uncontrolled infection, other autoimmune disease, pregnancy or lactation. A roughly 9.3 ml volume of fresh peripheral blood provided the PBMCs. Sequencing used blood. This sequence joins TRBV24-1 and TRBJ2-7; D is perhaps TRBD1 or TRBD2 (5 bases each). The clonotype originates from a woman in her forties or fifties with Graves' hyperthyroidism. The DNA for the CDR3 is TGTGCCACCAGTGATCGGGACCGAGATCTGGGCGAGCAGTACTTC. Its translation: CATSDRDRDLGEQYF.